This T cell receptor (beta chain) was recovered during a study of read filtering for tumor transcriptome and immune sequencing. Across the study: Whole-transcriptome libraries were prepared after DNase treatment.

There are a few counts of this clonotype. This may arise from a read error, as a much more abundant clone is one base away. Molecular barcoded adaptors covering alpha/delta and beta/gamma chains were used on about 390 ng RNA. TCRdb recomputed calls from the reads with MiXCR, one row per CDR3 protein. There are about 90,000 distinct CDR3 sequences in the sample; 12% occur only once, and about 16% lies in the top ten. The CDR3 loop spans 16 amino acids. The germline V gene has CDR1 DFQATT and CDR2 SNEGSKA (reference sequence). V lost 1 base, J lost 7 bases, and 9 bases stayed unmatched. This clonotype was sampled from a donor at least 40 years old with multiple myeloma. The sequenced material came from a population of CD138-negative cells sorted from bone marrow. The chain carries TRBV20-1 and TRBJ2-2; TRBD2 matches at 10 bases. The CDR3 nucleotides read TGCAGTGCTAGAGGTGGTCCTAGCGGGAGAATCGGGGAGCTGTTTTTT. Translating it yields CSARGGPSGRIGELFF.